This T cell receptor beta chain was observed in a study of CD8 T cells in ankylosing spondylitis. It was by quantitative 5'-RACE with molecular barcodes that TCR beta libraries were made. TCRdb recomputed calls from the 5' RACE reads with MiXCR, one row per CDR3 protein. The sample holds fewer than 550,000 distinct CDR3 sequences, approximately 5.3% seen once. The CDR3 has 15 residues. CDR1 and CDR2 (germline): MNHNS, SASEGT. V lost 5 bases, J lost 0 bases, and 11 bases lay in between. Study observations and caveats: Reportedly, matched ankylosing spondylitis synovial fluid was significantly enriched for disease-linked clones. A TCR beta motif made of several highly homologous variants seemed typical of ankylosing spondylitis blood. Clones linked with disease were CD8+ and fairly uncommon in the peripheral blood. Prior work had noted some motif variants in reactive arthritis blood and synovial fluid.

This clonotype was seen ten or more times. As yet, its antigen is unknown. V and J are TRBV6-1 and TRBJ1-5; D remains unclear. Specimen: blood, either unsorted or a sorted T cell fraction (not recorded which). The TCR sequence derives from a male donor with ankylosing spondylitis. CDR3 sequence (DNA): TGTGCCAGCAGTCGCCGGGGTATTAGCAATCAGCCCCAGCATTTT. It is translated as CASSRRGISNQPQHF.